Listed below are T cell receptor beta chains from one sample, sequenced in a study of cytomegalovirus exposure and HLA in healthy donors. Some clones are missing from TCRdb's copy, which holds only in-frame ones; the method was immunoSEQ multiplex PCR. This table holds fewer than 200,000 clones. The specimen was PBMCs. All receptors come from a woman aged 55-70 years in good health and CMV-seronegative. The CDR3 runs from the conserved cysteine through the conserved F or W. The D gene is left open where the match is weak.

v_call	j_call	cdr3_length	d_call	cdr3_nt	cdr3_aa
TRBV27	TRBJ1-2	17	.	TGTGCCAGCAGTTTCCTCGGGACACCCAGTTCTAACTATGGCTACACCTTC	CASSFLGTPSSNYGYTF
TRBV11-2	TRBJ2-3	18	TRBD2	TGTGCCAGCAGCTTAAGAACCGGAAGCGGGAGGTCCACAGATACGCAGTATTTT	CASSLRTGSGRSTDTQYF
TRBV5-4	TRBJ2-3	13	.	TGTGCCAGCAGCTCGGTTGGCACAGATACGCAGTATTTT	CASSSVGTDTQYF
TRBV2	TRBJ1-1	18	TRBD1	TGTGCCAGGCCCTCGCGACGGGACAGGGGATTTATGAACACTGAAGCTTTCTTT	CARPSRRDRGFMNTEAFF
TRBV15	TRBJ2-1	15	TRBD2	TGTGCCACCAGCGTACGGAGCGGGGCGTACAATGAGCAGTTCTTC	CATSVRSGAYNEQFF
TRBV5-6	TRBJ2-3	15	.	TGTGCCAGCAGCTTATTCCAGGGCTTCACAGATACGCAGTATTTT	CASSLFQGFTDTQYF
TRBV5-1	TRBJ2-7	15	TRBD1	TGCGCCAGCAGCTTGTTGGGACAGGGATCGGGCGAGCAGTACTTC	CASSLLGQGSGEQYF
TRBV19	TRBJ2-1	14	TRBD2	TGTGCCAGTAGTATTTCGCGGGGGGGCCTCGGGCAGTTCTTC	CASSISRGGLGQFF
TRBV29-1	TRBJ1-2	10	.	TGCAGCGTCCAGGGAAACGGCTACACCTTC	CSVQGNGYTF
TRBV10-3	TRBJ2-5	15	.	TGTGCCATCAGTGGAACGGCTAGAGGCGGAGAGACCCAGTACTTC	CAISGTARGGETQYF
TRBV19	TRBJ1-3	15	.	TGTGCCAGTAGACGCGCCCCGAACAGTGGAAACACCATATATTTT	CASRRAPNSGNTIYF
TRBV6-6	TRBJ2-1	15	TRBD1	TGTGCCAGCAGTTACATGGGACAGGGGGCGAATGAGCAGTTCTTC	CASSYMGQGANEQFF
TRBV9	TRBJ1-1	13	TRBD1	TGTGCCAGCAGCCCCTACAGGGGAACTGAAGCTTTCTTT	CASSPYRGTEAFF
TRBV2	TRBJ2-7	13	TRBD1	TGTGCCAGGGGGACAGGGAACACCTACGAGCAGTACTTC	CARGTGNTYEQYF
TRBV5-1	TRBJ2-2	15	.	TGCGCCAGCAGCTTGGGACAGGCCTCAGGCAGGGAGCTGTTTTTT	CASSLGQASGRELFF
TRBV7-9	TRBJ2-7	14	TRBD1	TGTGCCAGCAGCACGGACAGGAAGTTCAACGAGCAGTACTTC	CASSTDRKFNEQYF
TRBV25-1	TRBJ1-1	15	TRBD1	TGTGCCAGCAGTGAGCCTGACAGGGGGGACACTGAAGCTTTCTTT	CASSEPDRGDTEAFF
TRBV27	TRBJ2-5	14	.	TGTGCCAGCAGTTTCGCCGGGAGCGGAGAGACCCAGTACTTC	CASSFAGSGETQYF
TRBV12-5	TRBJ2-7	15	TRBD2	TGTGCTAGTGCCCGGGGGACTAGCGGGAACTACGAGCAGTACTTC	CASARGTSGNYEQYF
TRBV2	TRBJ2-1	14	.	TGTGCCAGCAGTGGAGGGGGGGGCTATAGTGAGCAGTTCTTC	CASSGGGGYSEQFF
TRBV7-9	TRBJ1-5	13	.	TGTGCCAACAGCTTAGGTGCGATTCAGCCCCAGCATTTT	CANSLGAIQPQHF
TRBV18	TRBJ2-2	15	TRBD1	TGTGCCAGCTCGGCGGGACAGGCGAACACCGGGGAGCTGTTTTTT	CASSAGQANTGELFF
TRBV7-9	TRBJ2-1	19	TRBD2	TGTGCCAGCAGCTTAGAGGGGGGGGCTAGCGGGAGGGAGGTGAATGAGCAGTTCTTC	CASSLEGGASGREVNEQFF